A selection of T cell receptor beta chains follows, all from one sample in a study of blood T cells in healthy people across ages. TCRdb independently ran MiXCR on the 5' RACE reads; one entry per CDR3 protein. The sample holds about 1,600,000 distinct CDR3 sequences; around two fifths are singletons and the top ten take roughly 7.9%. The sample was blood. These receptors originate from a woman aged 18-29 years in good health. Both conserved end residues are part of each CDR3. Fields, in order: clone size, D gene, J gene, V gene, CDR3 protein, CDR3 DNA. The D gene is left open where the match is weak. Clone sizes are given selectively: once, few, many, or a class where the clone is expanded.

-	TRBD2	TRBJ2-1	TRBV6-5	CASRRDFAAGGNEQFF	TGTGCCAGCAGACGGGACTTTGCGGCGGGGGGGAATGAGCAGTTCTTC
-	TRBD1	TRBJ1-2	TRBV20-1	CSVSRRTGDGYTF	TGCAGTGTCAGCCGTCGGACAGGGGATGGCTACACCTTC
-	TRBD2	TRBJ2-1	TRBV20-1	CSAPAGPVRNEQFF	TGCAGTGCCCCAGCGGGACCCGTTCGCAATGAGCAGTTCTTC
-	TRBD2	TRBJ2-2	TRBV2	CASSPNGRAGELFF	TGTGCCAGCAGCCCTAACGGGAGGGCCGGGGAGCTGTTTTTT
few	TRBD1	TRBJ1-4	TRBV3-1	CASSQLDRGEKLFF	TGTGCCAGCAGCCAACTGGACAGGGGCGAAAAACTGTTTTTT
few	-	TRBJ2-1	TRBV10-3	CAISESRGSSAGFEQFF	TGTGCCATCAGTGAGTCGAGAGGGTCCTCGGCGGGGTTTGAGCAGTTCTTC
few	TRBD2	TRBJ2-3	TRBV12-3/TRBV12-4	CASSQRELGDTQYF	TGTGCCAGCAGCCAGCGGGAATTAGGAGATACGCAGTATTTT
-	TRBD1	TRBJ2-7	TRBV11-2	CASSSPGQGDHEQYF	TGTGCCAGCAGCTCACCGGGACAGGGGGACCACGAGCAGTACTTC
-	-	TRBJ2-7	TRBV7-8	CASSLGEKWGGSYNEQYF	TGTGCCAGCAGCTTAGGGGAGAAGTGGGGCGGCTCTTACAATGAGCAGTACTTC
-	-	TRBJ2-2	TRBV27	CASSPRRGHTGELFF	TGTGCCAGCAGTCCCCGGCGGGGTCACACCGGGGAGCTGTTTTTT
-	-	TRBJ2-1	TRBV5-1	CASSLALNPYNEQFF	TGCGCCAGCAGCTTGGCCCTCAACCCCTACAATGAGCAGTTCTTC
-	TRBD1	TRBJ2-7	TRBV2	CAAGQGLGEQYF	TGTGCCGCTGGACAGGGCTTGGGCGAGCAGTACTTC
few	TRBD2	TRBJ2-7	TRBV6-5	CASMSSGIPYEQYF	TGTGCCAGCATGTCTAGCGGAATACCCTACGAGCAGTACTTC
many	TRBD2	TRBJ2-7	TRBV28	CASSPGLAGGYEQYF	TGTGCCAGCAGTCCGGGACTAGCGGGAGGCTACGAGCAGTACTTC